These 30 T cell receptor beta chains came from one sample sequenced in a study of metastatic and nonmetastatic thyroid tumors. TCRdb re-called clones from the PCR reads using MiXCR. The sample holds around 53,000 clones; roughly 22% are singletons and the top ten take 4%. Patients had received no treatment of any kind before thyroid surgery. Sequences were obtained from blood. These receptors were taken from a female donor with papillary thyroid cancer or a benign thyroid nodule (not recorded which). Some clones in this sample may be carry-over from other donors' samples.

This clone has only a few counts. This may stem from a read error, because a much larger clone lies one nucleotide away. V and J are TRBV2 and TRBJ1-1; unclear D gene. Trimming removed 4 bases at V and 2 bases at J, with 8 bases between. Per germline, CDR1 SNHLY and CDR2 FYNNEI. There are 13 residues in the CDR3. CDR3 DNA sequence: TGTGCCAGCAGTGTGGTCACCAACACTGAAGCTTTCTTT. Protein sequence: CASSVVTNTEAFF.

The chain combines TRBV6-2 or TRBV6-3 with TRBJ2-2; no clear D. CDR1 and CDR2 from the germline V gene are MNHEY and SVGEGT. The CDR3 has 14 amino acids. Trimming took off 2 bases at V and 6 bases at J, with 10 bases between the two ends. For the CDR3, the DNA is TGTGCCAGCAGTTACGAGATGGTCCCCGGGGAGCTGTTTTTT. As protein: CASSYEMVPGELFF.

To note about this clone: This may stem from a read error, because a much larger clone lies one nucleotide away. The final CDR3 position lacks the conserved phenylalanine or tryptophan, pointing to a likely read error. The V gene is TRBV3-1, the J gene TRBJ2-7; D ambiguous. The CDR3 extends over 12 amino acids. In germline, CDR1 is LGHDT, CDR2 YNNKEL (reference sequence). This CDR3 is CAISRTSYEQYL. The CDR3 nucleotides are TGTGCCATCAGCCGGACCTCCTACGAGCAGTACCTC.

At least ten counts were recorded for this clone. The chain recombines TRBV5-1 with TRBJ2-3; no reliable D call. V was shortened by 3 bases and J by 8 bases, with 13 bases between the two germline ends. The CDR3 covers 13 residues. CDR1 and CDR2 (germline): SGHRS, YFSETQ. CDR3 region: CASSSTVQPTQYF. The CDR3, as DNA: TGCGCCAGCAGCTCGACGGTACAACCTACGCAGTATTTT.

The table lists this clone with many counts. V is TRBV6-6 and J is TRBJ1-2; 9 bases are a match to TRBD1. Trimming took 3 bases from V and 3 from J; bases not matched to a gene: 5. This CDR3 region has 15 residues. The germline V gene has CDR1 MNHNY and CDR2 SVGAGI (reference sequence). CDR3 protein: CASSYNRGRDYGYTF. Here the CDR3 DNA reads TGTGCCAGCAGTTATAACAGGGGGCGCGACTATGGCTACACCTTC.

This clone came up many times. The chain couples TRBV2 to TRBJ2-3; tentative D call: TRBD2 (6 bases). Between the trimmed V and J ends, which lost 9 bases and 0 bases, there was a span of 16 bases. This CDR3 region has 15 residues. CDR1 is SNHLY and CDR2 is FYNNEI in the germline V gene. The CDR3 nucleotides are TGTGCCAGTTGGCAAGCGGGTGCTAGCACAGATACGCAGTATTTT. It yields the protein CASWQAGASTDTQYF.

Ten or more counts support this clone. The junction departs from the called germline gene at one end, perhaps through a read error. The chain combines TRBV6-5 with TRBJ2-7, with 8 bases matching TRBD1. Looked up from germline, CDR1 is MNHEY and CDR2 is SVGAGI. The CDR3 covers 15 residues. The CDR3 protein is CASSYFQGASFEQYF. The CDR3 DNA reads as TGTGCCAGCAGTTACTTCCAGGGGGCATCCTTCGAGCAGTACTTC.

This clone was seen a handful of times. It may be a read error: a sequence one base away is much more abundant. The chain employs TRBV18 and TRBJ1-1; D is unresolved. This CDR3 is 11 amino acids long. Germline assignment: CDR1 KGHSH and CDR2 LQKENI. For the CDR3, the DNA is TGTACCAGCTCACCTACGGATGAAGCTTTCTTT. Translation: CTSSPTDEAFF.

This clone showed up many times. CDR3 sequence reads: CASGLGTGDTEAFF. CDR3 DNA sequence: TGTGCTAGTGGTTTGGGGACAGGGGACACTGAAGCTTTCTTT. The chain employs TRBV12-5 and TRBJ1-1; the match to TRBD1 covers 9 bases. V dropped 1 base and J dropped 3; count of bases not matched to a gene: 0. Germline lookup yields CDR1 LGHNT and CDR2 FRNRAP. The CDR3 spans 14 residues.

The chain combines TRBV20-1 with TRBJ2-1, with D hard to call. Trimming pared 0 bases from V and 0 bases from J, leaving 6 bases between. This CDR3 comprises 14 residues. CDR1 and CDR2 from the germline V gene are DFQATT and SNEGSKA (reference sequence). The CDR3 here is CSARDFNSYNEQFF. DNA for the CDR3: TGCAGTGCTAGAGACTTTAACTCCTACAATGAGCAGTTCTTC.

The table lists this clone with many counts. Here the CDR3 reads CASSQDVRLAENYNEQFF. In nucleotides, the CDR3 is TGTGCCAGCAGCCAAGATGTCAGACTAGCGGAAAACTACAATGAGCAGTTCTTC. The chain recombines TRBV4-2 with TRBJ2-1; 9 nucleotides match TRBD2. CDR3 length equals 18 residues. CDR1 is LGHNA and CDR2 is YNFKEQ in the germline V gene. Trimming cost V 0 bases and J 3 bases; bases outside gene matches: 9.

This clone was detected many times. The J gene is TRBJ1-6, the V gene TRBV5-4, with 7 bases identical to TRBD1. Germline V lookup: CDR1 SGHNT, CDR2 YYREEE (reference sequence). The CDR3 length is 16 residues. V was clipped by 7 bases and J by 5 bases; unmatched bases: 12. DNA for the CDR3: TGTGCCAGCGGGACAGTGGAGCGGGGGGATAATTCACCCCTCCACTTT. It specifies CASGTVERGDNSPLHF.

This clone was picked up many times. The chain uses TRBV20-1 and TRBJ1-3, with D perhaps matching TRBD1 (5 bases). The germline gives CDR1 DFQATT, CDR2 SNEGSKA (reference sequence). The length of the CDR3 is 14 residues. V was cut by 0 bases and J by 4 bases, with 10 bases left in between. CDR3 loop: CSARDHRGGNTIYF. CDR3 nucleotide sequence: TGCAGTGCTAGAGATCATCGGGGGGGAAACACCATATATTTT.

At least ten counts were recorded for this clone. The CDR3 here is CASSGFRLAASTDTQYF. CDR3 DNA: TGTGCCAGTAGTGGGTTCCGACTAGCAGCTAGCACAGATACGCAGTATTTT. The V gene is TRBV19, the J gene TRBJ2-3; 7 positions agree with TRBD2. Germline V gives CDR1 LNHDA, CDR2 SQIVND (reference sequence). This CDR3 has 17 residues. With V trimmed by 5 bases and J by 0 bases, 11 bases remained unmatched.

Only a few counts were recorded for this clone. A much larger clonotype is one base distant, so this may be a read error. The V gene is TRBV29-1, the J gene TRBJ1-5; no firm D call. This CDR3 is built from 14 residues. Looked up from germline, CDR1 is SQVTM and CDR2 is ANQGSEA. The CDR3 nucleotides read TGCAGCGTTGTGGGAACGAACTTCAATCAGCACCAGCATTTT. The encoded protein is CSVVGTNFNQHQHF.

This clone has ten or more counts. CDR3 sequence reads: CASSPSRKSPLHF. CDR3 nucleotides: TGTGCCAGCAGCCCCAGTCGGAAATCACCCCTCCACTTT. The rearrangement uses TRBV7-6 and TRBJ1-6, with unresolved D. Trimming shortened V by 5 bases and J by 10 bases, and 12 bases separated the two germline ends. Germline V gene sequence: CDR1 SGHVS, CDR2 FNYEAQ. The CDR3 contains 13 residues.

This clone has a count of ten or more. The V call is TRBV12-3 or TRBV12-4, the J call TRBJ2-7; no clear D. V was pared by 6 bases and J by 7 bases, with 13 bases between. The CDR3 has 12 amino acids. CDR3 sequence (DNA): TGTGCCAGCAGGCCCAGATACGGGGAGCAGTACTTC. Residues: CASRPRYGEQYF.

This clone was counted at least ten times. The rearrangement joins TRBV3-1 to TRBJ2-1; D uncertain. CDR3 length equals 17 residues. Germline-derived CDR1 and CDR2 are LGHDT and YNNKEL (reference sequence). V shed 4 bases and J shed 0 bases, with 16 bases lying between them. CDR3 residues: CASSRRSPRSSYNEQFF. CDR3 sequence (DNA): TGTGCCAGCAGCCGAAGAAGCCCACGGAGCTCCTACAATGAGCAGTTCTTC.

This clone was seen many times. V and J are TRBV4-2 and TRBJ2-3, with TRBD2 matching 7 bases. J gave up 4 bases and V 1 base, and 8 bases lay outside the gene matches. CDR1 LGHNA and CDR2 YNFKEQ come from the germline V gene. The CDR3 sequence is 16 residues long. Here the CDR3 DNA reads TGTGCCAGCAGCCAAGGGGCGGGAGAGGGCTCAGATACGCAGTATTTT. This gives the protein CASSQGAGEGSDTQYF.

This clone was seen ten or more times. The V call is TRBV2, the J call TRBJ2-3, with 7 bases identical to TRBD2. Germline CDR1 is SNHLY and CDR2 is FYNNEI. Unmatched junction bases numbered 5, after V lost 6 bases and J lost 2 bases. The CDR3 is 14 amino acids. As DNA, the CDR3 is TGTGCCAGCAGATATCTAGCGGACACAGATACGCAGTATTTT. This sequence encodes CASRYLADTDTQYF.

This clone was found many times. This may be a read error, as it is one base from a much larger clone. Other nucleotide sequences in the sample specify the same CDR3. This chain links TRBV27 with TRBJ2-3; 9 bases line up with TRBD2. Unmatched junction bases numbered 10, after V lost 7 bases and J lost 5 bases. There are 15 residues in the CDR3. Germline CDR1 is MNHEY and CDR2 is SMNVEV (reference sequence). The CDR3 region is CASKRLAGVLDTQYF. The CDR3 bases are TGTGCCAGCAAACGATTAGCGGGAGTCTTAGATACGCAGTATTTT.

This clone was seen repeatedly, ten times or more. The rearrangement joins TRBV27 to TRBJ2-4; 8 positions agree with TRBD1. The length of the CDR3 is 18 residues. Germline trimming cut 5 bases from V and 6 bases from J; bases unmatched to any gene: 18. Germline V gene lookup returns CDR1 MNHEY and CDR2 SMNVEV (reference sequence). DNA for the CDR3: TGTGCCAGCAGTCTCACGGGGCTCCTGACAGGGGTGGGAAACATTCAGTACTTC. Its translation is CASSLTGLLTGVGNIQYF.

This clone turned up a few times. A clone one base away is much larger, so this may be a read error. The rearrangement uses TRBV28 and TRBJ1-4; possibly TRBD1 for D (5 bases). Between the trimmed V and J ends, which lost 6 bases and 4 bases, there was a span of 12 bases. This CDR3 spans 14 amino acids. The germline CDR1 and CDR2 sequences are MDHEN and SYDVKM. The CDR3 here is CASREGVLNEKLFF. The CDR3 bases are TGTGCCAGCAGGGAAGGGGTTCTTAATGAAAAACTGTTTTTT.

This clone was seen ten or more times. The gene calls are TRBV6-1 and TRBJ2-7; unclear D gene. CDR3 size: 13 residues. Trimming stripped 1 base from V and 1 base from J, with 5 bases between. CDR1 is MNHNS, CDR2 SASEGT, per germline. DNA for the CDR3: TGTGCCAGCAGTGAAGACTGGTCCTACGAGCAGTACTTC. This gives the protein CASSEDWSYEQYF.

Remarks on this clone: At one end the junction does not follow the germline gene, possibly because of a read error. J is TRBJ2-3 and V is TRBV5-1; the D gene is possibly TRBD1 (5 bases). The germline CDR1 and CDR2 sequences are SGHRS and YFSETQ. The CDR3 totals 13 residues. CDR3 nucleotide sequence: TGCGCCAGCGGTCCTTATATCACAGGTACGCAGTATTTT. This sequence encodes CASGPYITGTQYF.

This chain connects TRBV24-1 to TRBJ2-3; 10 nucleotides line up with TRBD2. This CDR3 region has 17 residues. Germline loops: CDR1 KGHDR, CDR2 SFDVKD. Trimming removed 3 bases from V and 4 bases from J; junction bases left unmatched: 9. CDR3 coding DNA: TGTGCCACCAGTGATCATACTAGCGGGAAGGCAGCAGATACGCAGTATTTT. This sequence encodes CATSDHTSGKAADTQYF.

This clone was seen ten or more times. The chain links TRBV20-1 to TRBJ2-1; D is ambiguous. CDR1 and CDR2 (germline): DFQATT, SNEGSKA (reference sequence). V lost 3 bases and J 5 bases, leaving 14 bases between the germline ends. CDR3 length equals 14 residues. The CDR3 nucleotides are TGCAGTGCTAGCAGGCTAGTGAGGCACAATGAGCAGTTCTTC. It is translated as CSASRLVRHNEQFF.

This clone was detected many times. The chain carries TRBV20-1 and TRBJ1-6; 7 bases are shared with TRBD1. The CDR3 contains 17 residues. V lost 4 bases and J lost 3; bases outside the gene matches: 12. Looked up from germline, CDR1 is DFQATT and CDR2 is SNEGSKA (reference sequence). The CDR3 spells CSANPETGTYYNSPLHF. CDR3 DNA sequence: TGCAGTGCTAACCCCGAGACAGGGACCTACTATAATTCACCCCTCCACTTT.

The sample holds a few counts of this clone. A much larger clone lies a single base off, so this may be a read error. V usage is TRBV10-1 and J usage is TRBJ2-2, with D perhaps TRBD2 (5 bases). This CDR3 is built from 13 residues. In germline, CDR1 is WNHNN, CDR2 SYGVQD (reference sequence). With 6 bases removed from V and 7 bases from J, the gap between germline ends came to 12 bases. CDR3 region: CASSQQRDGELFF. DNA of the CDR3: TGCGCCAGCAGCCAACAGAGGGACGGGGAGCTGTTTTTT.

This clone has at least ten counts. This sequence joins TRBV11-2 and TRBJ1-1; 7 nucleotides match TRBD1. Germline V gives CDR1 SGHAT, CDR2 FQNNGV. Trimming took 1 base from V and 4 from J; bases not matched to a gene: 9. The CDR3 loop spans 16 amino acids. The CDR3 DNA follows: TGTGCCAGCAGCTTAGGTAGGGGGCGCAGGACCACTGAAGCTTTCTTT. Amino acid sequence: CASSLGRGRRTTEAFF.